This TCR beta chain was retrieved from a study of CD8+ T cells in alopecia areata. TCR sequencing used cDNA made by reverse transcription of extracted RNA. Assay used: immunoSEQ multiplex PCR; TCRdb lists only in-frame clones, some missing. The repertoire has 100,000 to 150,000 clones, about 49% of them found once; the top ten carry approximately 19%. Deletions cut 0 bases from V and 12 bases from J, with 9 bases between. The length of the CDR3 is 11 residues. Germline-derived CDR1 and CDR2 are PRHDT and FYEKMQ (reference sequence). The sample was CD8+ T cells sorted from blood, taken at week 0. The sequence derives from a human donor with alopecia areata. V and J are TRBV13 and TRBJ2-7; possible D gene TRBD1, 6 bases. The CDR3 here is CASSLGTGLYF. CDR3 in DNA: TGTGCCAGCAGCTTAGGGACAGGTTTGTACTTC.